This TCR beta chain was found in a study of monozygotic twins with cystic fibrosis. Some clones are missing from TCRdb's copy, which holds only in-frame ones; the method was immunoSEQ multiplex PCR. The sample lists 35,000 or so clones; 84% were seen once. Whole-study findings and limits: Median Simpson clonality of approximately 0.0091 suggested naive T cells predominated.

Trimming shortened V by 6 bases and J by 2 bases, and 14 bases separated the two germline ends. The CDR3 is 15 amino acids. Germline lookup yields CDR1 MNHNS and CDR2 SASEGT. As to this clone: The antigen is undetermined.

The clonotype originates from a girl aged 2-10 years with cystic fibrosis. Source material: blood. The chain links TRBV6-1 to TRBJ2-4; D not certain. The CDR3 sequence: CASRDTGPPKNIQYF. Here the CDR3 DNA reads TGTGCCAGCAGAGATACCGGGCCTCCCAAAAACATTCAGTACTTC.